This record concerns one T cell receptor beta chain sequence. This entry comes from a study of control samples from healthy donors and cancer patients. CDR1 and CDR2 (germline): GTSNPN, SVGIG (reference sequence). Trimming stripped 0 bases from V and 0 bases from J, with 9 bases between. The CDR3 has 14 amino acids. Sequenced by immunoSEQ multiplex PCR; TCRdb stores in-frame clones only, minus some. In the table there are approximately 100,000 clones, almost 85% of which are singletons. The TCR was taken from a man aged 55 to 70 in good health. Sequences were obtained from blood. The chain carries TRBV30 and TRBJ2-7; D is possibly TRBD2 (6 bases). The CDR3 DNA follows: TGTGCCTGGAGTGTAGGCGGGGCCTCCTACGAGCAGTACTTC. This gives the protein CAWSVGGASYEQYF.